Shown below are 14 T cell receptor beta chains from a single sample sequenced in a study of blood T cell repertoires in COVID-19. Sequencing used immunoSEQ multiplex PCR; TCRdb keeps in-frame clones, though not all of them. This table has 140,000 or so clones, 80% to 85% appearing once. Material for sequencing was peripheral blood. The receptors derive from a woman older than 75 with acute or convalescent COVID-19.

This clone occurred once. The V and J genes are TRBV21-1 and TRBJ2-5; the listed D gene, TRBD2, was not tested against the DNA. TRBV21-1 is a pseudogene. This CDR3 has 14 residues. CDR3: CASSRGIRVRTQYF. The DNA for the CDR3 is TGTGCCAGCAGCAGAGGTATCCGAGTGCGGACCCAGTACTTC.

The V call is TRBV4-1, the J call TRBJ1-5; no definite D call. The CDR3 consists of 13 residues. Germline V gene data show CDR1 as MGHRA and CDR2 as YSYEKL. V was trimmed by 0 bases and J by 5 bases, leaving 5 bases between them. The CDR3 nucleotides read TGCGCCAGCAGCCAAGATCCTGATCAGCCCCAGCATTTT. Translation gives CASSQDPDQPQHF.

This clone appeared a single time. The rearrangement joins TRBV10-2 to TRBJ1-1; 7 nucleotides align to TRBD1. This CDR3 comprises 12 residues. Per the germline V gene, CDR1 is WSHSY and CDR2 is SAAADI. The J segment lost 6 bases and the V segment lost 3 bases, leaving 1 base of the junction unmatched. The CDR3 here is CASSEGTAEAFF. CDR3 nucleotide sequence: TGCGCCAGCAGTGAAGGGACAGCTGAAGCTTTCTTT.

This rearrangement joins TRBV5-4 to TRBJ1-2; 7 positions agree with TRBD1. CDR1 is SGHNT and CDR2 is YYREEE in the germline V gene (reference sequence). There are 15 residues in the CDR3. V lost 1 base and J lost 5; bases outside the gene matches: 8. The CDR3 DNA sequence: TGTGCCAGCAGCTTGCGGGACAGCTTTGTTTATGGCTACACCTTC. It translates to CASSLRDSFVYGYTF.

This chain links TRBV27 with TRBJ1-2; TRBD1 agrees at 9 bases. CDR1 is MNHEY and CDR2 is SMNVEV in the germline V gene (reference sequence). The CDR3 is 16 amino acids. V lost 5 bases to trimming and J lost 4 bases; unmatched junction nucleotides: 11. In DNA, the CDR3 is TGTGCCAGCAGTCCGAAGGGACAGGGAATCGGCTATGGCTACACCTTC. Protein: CASSPKGQGIGYGYTF.

About this clone: Distinct nucleotide sequences in the sample also encode this CDR3. The chain has TRBV5-1 and TRBJ1-1, with a tentative D call TRBD1 (5 bases). This CDR3 is 14 amino acids long. Deletions cut 2 bases from V and 1 base from J, with 9 bases between. Germline CDR1 reads SGHRS; CDR2 reads YFSETQ. This chain's CDR3 is CASSLGARNTEAFF. The CDR3, as DNA: TGCGCCAGCAGCTTAGGGGCCAGGAACACTGAAGCTTTCTTT.

The chain is built from TRBV7-2 and TRBJ2-4; 8 bases agree with TRBD2. V gave up 3 bases and J gave up 0 bases; unmatched junction bases: 10. From germline, CDR1 is SGHTA and CDR2 FQGNSA. The CDR3 loop spans 18 amino acids. CDR3 coding DNA: TGTGCCAGCAGCTTGGGGCTAGCGGGCCTTCTAGCCAAAAACATTCAGTACTTC. It is translated as CASSLGLAGLLAKNIQYF.

The chain uses TRBV19 and TRBJ1-5, with D hard to call. The CDR3 is 15 amino acids. V was cut by 1 base and J by 0 bases, with 7 bases left in between. Germline CDR1 reads LNHDA; CDR2 reads SQIVND (reference sequence). The CDR3 region has the DNA TGTGCCAGTAGTATAGTGGTCTATAGCAATCAGCCCCAGCATTTT. This gives the protein CASSIVVYSNQPQHF.

The V call is TRBV2, the J call TRBJ1-4, with 7 bases lining up with TRBD1. J lost 2 bases, V lost 8 bases, and 8 bases had no gene match. Germline V lookup: CDR1 SNHLY, CDR2 FYNNEI. CDR3 size: 15 residues. The CDR3 nucleotides read TGTGCCAGCTCGCGAGGACAGGTTACTAATGAAAAACTGTTTTTT. This sequence encodes CASSRGQVTNEKLFF. Combining the CDR3 with reference TRBV2 and TRBJ1-4 gives the whole variable domain EPEVTQTPSHQVTQMGQEVILRCVPISNHLYFYWYRQILGQKVEFLVSFYNNEISEKSEIFDDQFSVERPDGSNFTLKIRSTKLEDSAMYFCASSRGQVTNEKLFFGSGTQLSVL.

The chain employs TRBV29-1 and TRBJ1-1; weak D call: TRBD1 (6 bases). CDR3 length equals 15 residues. Germline loops: CDR1 SQVTM, CDR2 ANQGSEA. The V end was cut by 0 bases, the J end by 3 bases, with 14 bases between. CDR3 nucleotides: TGCAGCGTTGAAGAAATATGGGGGGGGCACACTGAAGCTTTCTTT. As protein: CSVEEIWGGHTEAFF.

Only a few counts were recorded for this clone. The chain is built from TRBV6-1 and TRBJ2-6; D is ambiguous. This CDR3 region has 15 residues. Germline lookup yields CDR1 MNHNS and CDR2 SASEGT. Trimming pared 1 base from V and 0 bases from J, leaving 4 bases between. CDR3 sequence (DNA): TGTGCCAGCAGTGAAGTCCTCTCTGGGGCCAACGTCCTGACTTTC. Translation: CASSEVLSGANVLTF.

The chain recombines TRBV12-5 with TRBJ1-1, with 9 bases fitting TRBD1. The V and J ends lost 6 bases and 5 bases, in that order; junction bases with no gene match: 10. The CDR3 runs 15 residues. CDR1 LGHNT and CDR2 FRNRAP come from the germline V gene. The CDR3 is CASGPRTGVGTEAFF. The DNA for the CDR3 is TGTGCTAGTGGCCCTAGGACAGGGGTCGGGACTGAAGCTTTCTTT.

The chain joins TRBV9 to TRBJ2-7, with 7 bases identical to TRBD1. The germline V gene has CDR1 SGDLS and CDR2 YYNGEE. The CDR3 contains 14 residues. V gave up 5 bases and J gave up 2 bases; unmatched junction bases: 7. Here the CDR3 DNA reads TGTGCCAGCAGTCGAGCGGACAGGCCCTACGAGCAGTACTTC. Its translation is CASSRADRPYEQYF.

The chain is built from TRBV19 and TRBJ1-6, with D uncertain. Germline V lookup: CDR1 LNHDA, CDR2 SQIVND (reference sequence). This CDR3 region has 16 residues. With 6 bases removed from V and 0 bases from J, the gap between germline ends came to 12 bases. This CDR3 is CASRVGANSYNSPLHF. CDR3 DNA sequence: TGTGCCAGTAGAGTGGGAGCGAACTCCTATAATTCACCCCTCCACTTT.